These 26 T cell receptor beta chains were sequenced from one sample in a study of OX40 agonist ivuxolimab in advanced cancers. TCRdb's table, derived via immunoSEQ multiplex PCR, lists solely in-frame clones and lacks some. The table shows 45,000 to 50,000 clones, with 81% occurring only once. The sequenced sample was CD4+ or CD8+ T cells sorted from blood, obtained in a trial of the OX40 agonist ivuxolimab. These receptors were taken from an adult with an advanced solid tumor such as melanoma, head and neck, liver or kidney cancer.

The genes are TRBV19 and TRBJ2-2; 8 nucleotides align to TRBD1. V was pared by 5 bases and J by 6 bases, with 5 bases of the junction left unmatched. The CDR3 runs 14 residues. Germline CDR1 is LNHDA and CDR2 is SQIVND (reference sequence). As DNA, the CDR3 is TGTGCCAGTAGTCCGGACAGGGTACCCGGGGAGCTGTTTTTT. Translation: CASSPDRVPGELFF.

The chain employs TRBV23-1 and TRBJ2-7; D may match TRBD1 or TRBD2 (5 bases each). TRBV23-1 is sorted into the ORF group, with uncertain function. V lost 0 bases, J lost 1 base, and 13 bases lay in between. CDR3 size: 16 residues. CDR3 coding DNA: TGCGCCAGCAGTCAATCCTCGGGACCGCCATCCTACGAGCAGTACTTC. Translated, it gives CASSQSSGPPSYEQYF.

This clone was counted a single time. The rearrangement links TRBV2 to TRBJ2-5; D possibly corresponds to TRBD2 (6 bases). The germline gives CDR1 SNHLY, CDR2 FYNNEI. The germline V and J ends were trimmed by 4 bases and 5 bases, with 14 bases remaining between them. The CDR3 consists of 14 residues. The CDR3 DNA sequence: TGTGCCAGCAGTGTTCGGCTAGCGCTGGAGACCCAGTACTTC. Translated: CASSVRLALETQYF.

This clone was picked up a small number of times. Other DNA sequences from this sample encode an identical CDR3 as well. The chain is built from TRBV7-9 and TRBJ2-1; 10 bases fit TRBD2. The V segment lost 5 bases and the J segment 2 bases; nucleotides outside the gene matches: 3. This CDR3 comprises 15 residues. Germline CDR1 is SEHNR and CDR2 is FQNEAQ (reference sequence). The CDR3 loop is CASSGSGRAYNEQFF. Here the CDR3 DNA reads TGTGCCAGCAGCGGGAGCGGGAGGGCCTACAATGAGCAGTTCTTC.

Regarding this clone: Distinct nucleotide sequences in the sample also encode this CDR3. V and J are TRBV5-1 and TRBJ2-7; D not resolved. CDR1 is SGHRS and CDR2 is YFSETQ in the germline V gene. The V end lost 0 bases, the J end lost 4 bases, and 5 bases lay between the germline ends. This CDR3 is 12 amino acids long. The CDR3 bases are TGCGCCAGCAGCTTGGGGGGTTACGAGCAGTACTTC. Its protein is CASSLGGYEQYF.

The chain is built from TRBV6-4 and TRBJ2-1; possible D gene TRBD2, 5 bases. V lost 7 bases and J 3 bases, leaving 16 bases between the germline ends. This CDR3 is 15 amino acids long. CDR1 MRHNA and CDR2 SNTAGT come from the germline V gene. The CDR3 DNA sequence: TGTGCCAGCATAAAACCGGGAAGGTACTACAATGAGCAGTTCTTC. Protein product: CASIKPGRYYNEQFF.

The chain uses TRBV11-2 and TRBJ1-5; D might be TRBD1 (5 bases). The germline gives CDR1 SGHAT, CDR2 FQNNGV. CDR3 length: 14 residues. V was cut by 5 bases and J by 2 bases, with 10 bases left in between. DNA for the CDR3: TGTGCCAGCAGCCCAGGGTTCCGCAATCAGCCCCAGCATTTT. Encoded protein: CASSPGFRNQPQHF.

This clone was detected only a few times. The rearrangement links TRBV5-1 to TRBJ1-4, with D uncertain. Germline lookup yields CDR1 SGHRS and CDR2 YFSETQ. CDR3 size: 15 residues. The V and J ends lost 7 bases and 0 bases respectively, with 13 bases between them. CDR3 sequence: CASPSSQATNEKLFF. In DNA, the CDR3 is TGCGCCAGCCCCTCGAGTCAAGCAACTAATGAAAAACTGTTTTTT. The whole variable domain, filled in from reference TRBV5-1 and TRBJ1-4, reads KAGVTQTPRYLIKTRGQQVTLSCSPISGHRSVSWYQQTPGQGLQFLFEYFSETQRNKGNFPGRFSGRQFSNSRSEMNVSTLELGDSALYLCASPSSQATNEKLFFGSGTQLSVL.

The V and J genes are TRBV18 and TRBJ1-1; no reliable D call. This CDR3 has 13 residues. V was cut by 3 bases and J by 0 bases, with 5 bases left in between. Germline V gene sequence: CDR1 KGHSH, CDR2 LQKENI. The CDR3 here is CASSPQMNTEAFF. As DNA, the CDR3 is TGTGCCAGCTCACCTCAGATGAACACTGAAGCTTTCTTT.

This clone came up once. This chain links TRBV6-1 with TRBJ2-7; a weak D match, TRBD1 (8 bases). Per the germline V gene, CDR1 is MNHNS and CDR2 is SASEGT. This CDR3 has 17 amino acids. V dropped 4 bases and J dropped 3 bases, with 22 bases sitting between them. As DNA, the CDR3 is TGTGCCAGCAGTGTAAGACAGGGGACTATCGGACGCTACGAGCAGTACTTC. Encoded protein: CASSVRQGTIGRYEQYF.

The gene calls are TRBV6-5 and TRBJ2-7, with 7 positions matching TRBD2. The CDR3 consists of 15 residues. Losses at the gene ends were 0 bases for V and 2 bases for J; bases not matched to a gene: 4. Germline V gene sequence: CDR1 MNHEY, CDR2 SVGAGI. The CDR3 nucleotides are TGTGCCAGCAGTTACTCGCTAGCGGATACCTACGAGCAGTACTTC. As protein: CASSYSLADTYEQYF.

This clone was counted between two and nine times. V is TRBV19 and J is TRBJ2-3; D possibly uses TRBD1 or TRBD2 (5 bases each). The CDR3 contains 14 residues. CDR1 and CDR2 from the germline V gene are LNHDA and SQIVND (reference sequence). The CDR3 protein is CATRAGTGADTQYF. CDR3 DNA sequence: TGTGCGACGCGGGCAGGGACGGGCGCAGATACGCAGTATTTT.

The chain employs TRBV7-9 and TRBJ1-4, with D perhaps TRBD1 (5 bases). V was trimmed by 3 bases and J by 7 bases, leaving 12 bases between them. The CDR3 extends over 14 amino acids. Germline CDR1 is SEHNR and CDR2 is FQNEAQ (reference sequence). CDR3 bases: TGTGCCAGCAGCTTGGCGCAGGGCGGTGAAAAACTGTTTTTT. This gives the protein CASSLAQGGEKLFF.

V usage is TRBV29-1 and J usage is TRBJ1-2; a weak D match, TRBD1 (6 bases). The CDR3 sequence is 14 residues long. Between the trimmed V and J ends, which lost 3 bases and 3 bases, there was a span of 14 bases. In germline, CDR1 is SQVTM, CDR2 ANQGSEA. This CDR3 reads CSVDVAGDDYGYTF. The CDR3 nucleotides read TGCAGCGTTGACGTTGCAGGGGACGACTATGGCTACACCTTC.

The V and J genes are TRBV15 and TRBJ2-3; a weak D match, TRBD1 (6 bases). V was shortened by 3 bases and J by 7 bases, with 14 bases between the two germline ends. Germline values: CDR1 LNHNV, CDR2 YYDKDF (reference sequence). The length of the CDR3 is 14 residues. The CDR3 here is CATSSENRAHTQYF. Written as DNA, the CDR3 is TGTGCCACCAGCAGCGAGAACAGGGCGCATACGCAGTATTTT.

V is TRBV5-6 and J is TRBJ2-1, with D unresolved. V was shortened by 6 bases and J by 5 bases, with 12 bases between the two germline ends. Germline V lookup: CDR1 SGHDT, CDR2 YYEEEE. The CDR3 totals 13 residues. The CDR3 sequence is CASTLGGDNEQFF. Written as DNA, the CDR3 is TGTGCCAGCACCCTCGGCGGTGACAATGAGCAGTTCTTC.

This rearrangement joins TRBV12-5 to TRBJ2-1; no clear D gene. Deletions cut 5 bases from V and 5 bases from J, with 10 bases between. CDR3 size: 13 residues. Germline-derived CDR1 and CDR2 are LGHNT and FRNRAP. The CDR3 region has the DNA TGTGCTAGTGGTCCTACGGGCCACAATGAGCAGTTCTTC. Its translation is CASGPTGHNEQFF.

The chain carries TRBV7-2 and TRBJ1-2; the D gene is possibly TRBD1 (6 bases). CDR1 SGHTA and CDR2 FQGNSA come from the germline V gene. The CDR3 is 15 amino acids. Trimming stripped 5 bases from V and 5 bases from J, with 18 bases between. As DNA, the CDR3 is TGTGCCAGCAGCCCCGGGAACAGGGTGGGGTATGGCTACACCTTC. This translates into CASSPGNRVGYGYTF. Based on the CDR3 plus reference TRBV7-2 and TRBJ1-2, the full variable domain is GAGVSQSPSNKVTEKGKDVELRCDPISGHTALYWYRQSLGQGLEFLIYFQGNSAPDKSGLPSDRFSAERTGGSVSTLTIQRTQQEDSAVYLCASSPGNRVGYGYTFGSGTRLTVV.

V gene TRBV6-6 combines with J gene TRBJ2-2, with a tentative D call TRBD2 (5 bases). CDR1 is MNHNY and CDR2 is SVGAGI in the germline V gene (reference sequence). V shed 5 bases and J shed 4 bases, with 17 bases lying between them. The CDR3 loop spans 16 amino acids. The CDR3 reads CASSPPEGKGTGELFF. The DNA for the CDR3 is TGTGCCAGCAGTCCCCCAGAGGGTAAAGGCACCGGGGAGCTGTTTTTT.

The chain joins TRBV25-1 to TRBJ1-2; D unresolved. Germline lookup yields CDR1 MGHDK and CDR2 SYGVNS. Trimming removed 8 bases at V and 8 bases at J, with 15 bases between. The CDR3 consists of 12 residues. The CDR3 region is CASHQRVEGYTF. As DNA, the CDR3 is TGTGCCAGCCACCAGAGGGTCGAGGGCTACACCTTC.

The chain uses TRBV25-1 and TRBJ1-2; a possible D gene is TRBD1 (5 bases). CDR1 is MGHDK and CDR2 is SYGVNS in the germline V gene. The V end lost 5 bases, the J end lost 4 bases, and 11 bases lay between the germline ends. This CDR3 has 13 residues. CDR3 in amino acids: CASSKGELYGYTF. CDR3 sequence (DNA): TGTGCCAGCAGTAAAGGGGAACTCTATGGCTACACCTTC.

The chain combines TRBV2 with TRBJ2-7; TRBD1 agrees at 7 bases. CDR1 SNHLY and CDR2 FYNNEI come from the germline V gene. With V trimmed by 7 bases and J by 1 base, 16 bases remained unmatched. CDR3 size: 17 residues. The CDR3 region has the DNA TGTGCCAGCACCCAAACCCCCGTGGGGACAGAGTCCTACGAGCAGTACTTC. It is translated as CASTQTPVGTESYEQYF. Complete variable domain (other parts from reference TRBV2 and TRBJ2-7): EPEVTQTPSHQVTQMGQEVILRCVPISNHLYFYWYRQILGQKVEFLVSFYNNEISEKSEIFDDQFSVERPDGSNFTLKIRSTKLEDSAMYFCASTQTPVGTESYEQYFGPGTRLTVT.

The rearrangement links TRBV29-1 to TRBJ2-7; 13 bases map to TRBD2. This CDR3 is built from 13 residues. V trimming: 7 bases; J trimming: 6 bases; junction bases outside the gene matches: 6. The V gene's germline CDR1 is SQVTM and CDR2 ANQGSEA. In DNA form, the CDR3 reads TGCAGCGCCACACTAGCGGGAGGGACCGAGCAGTACTTC. Translating it yields CSATLAGGTEQYF.

This sequence joins TRBV14 and TRBJ2-3; no clear D gene. Germline-derived CDR1 and CDR2 are SGHDN and FVKESK. The CDR3 contains 14 residues. The V end lost 1 base, the J end lost 2 bases, and 7 bases lay between the germline ends. The CDR3 loop is CASSQGTYTDTQYF. CDR3 coding DNA: TGTGCCAGCAGCCAAGGTACCTACACAGATACGCAGTATTTT.

This clone came up once. The chain has TRBV30 and TRBJ2-3; 11 bases are shared with TRBD2. With V trimmed by 1 base and J by 5 bases, 5 bases remained unmatched. CDR3 length: 15 residues. Germline V gives CDR1 GTSNPN, CDR2 SVGIG (reference sequence). CDR3: CAWSALAGGRDTQYF. The CDR3 DNA reads as TGTGCCTGGAGTGCCTTAGCGGGAGGGAGAGATACGCAGTATTTT. Full variable domain (missing parts from reference TRBV30 and TRBJ2-3): SQTIHQWPATLVQPVGSPLSLECTVEGTSNPNLYWYRQAAGRGLQLLFYSVGIGQISSEVPQNLSASRPQDRQFILSSKKLLLSDSGFYLCAWSALAGGRDTQYFGPGTRLTVL.

This rearrangement joins TRBV15 to TRBJ1-2; D gene ambiguous. Germline CDR1 and CDR2: LNHNV and YYDKDF (reference sequence). The CDR3 has 15 residues. With 0 bases removed from V and 4 bases from J, the gap between germline ends came to 12 bases. The CDR3 here is CATSRDQEGIYGYTF. The CDR3 DNA reads TGTGCCACCAGCAGAGATCAAGAGGGTATCTATGGCTACACCTTC.